This TCR beta chain was captured in a study of blood T cells in healthy people across ages. Whenever a sample was processed, at least 7 million PBMCs were isolated. Together with a sample-barcoded 5' primer, a J-beta primer mix was included in a second PCR lasting about 7 to 11 cycles. TCRdb independently ran MiXCR on the 5' RACE reads; one entry per CDR3 protein. The table lists hundreds of thousands of distinct CDR3 sequences, 29% of them singletons. A remark on this clonotype: No antigen is known for it.

Study-level results: In older individuals, TCR beta diversity per million T cells was lower, falling roughly linearly with age. When set beside aged donors, long-lived donors presented more naive CD4+ cells and higher diversity.

Trimming pared 3 bases from V and 3 bases from J, leaving 9 bases between. The CDR3 runs to 14 residues. Looked up from germline, CDR1 is LGHDT and CDR2 is YNNKEL (reference sequence). This receptor was taken from a woman of 80 years or more in good health. Material: blood. V is TRBV3-1 and J is TRBJ1-5, with a weak D call TRBD1 (5 bases). As DNA, the CDR3 is TGTGCCAGCAGCCAGGGGCGACTCAATCAGCCCCAGCATTTT. It encodes CASSQGRLNQPQHF.